These T cell receptor beta chains were read from a single sample in a study of low-dose radiotherapy and immunotherapy resistance in tumors. TCRdb reprocessed the reads with MiXCR, giving one entry per CDR3 protein. The data show approximately 84,000 distinct CDR3 sequences, 18% seen once. Sequencing was performed on PBMCs, taken before treatment. The receptors were gathered from a male donor with prostate cancer. CDR3s include the opening cysteine and the closing phenylalanine or tryptophan. The order of the fields is clone size, J gene, D gene, V gene, CDR3 DNA, CDR3 protein. The D gene is left open where the match is weak. Rows may omit the clone size; those that give it use once, few, many or a size class.

clone size: many
J gene: TRBJ2-7
D gene: TRBD2
V gene: TRBV5-1
CDR3 DNA: TGCGCCAGCAGCAGGACTAGCGGGGGACTTCTTGGCGAGCAGTACTTC
CDR3 protein: CASSRTSGGLLGEQYF

clone size: many
J gene: TRBJ2-3
D gene: -
V gene: TRBV4-2
CDR3 DNA: TGTGCCAGCGGAATCAGGGTTTTCGATACGCAGTATTTT
CDR3 protein: CASGIRVFDTQYF

clone size: many
J gene: TRBJ2-1
D gene: -
V gene: TRBV10-3
CDR3 DNA: TGTGCCATCAGCTTTGGGACTGAATCCTACAATGAGCAGTTCTTC
CDR3 protein: CAISFGTESYNEQFF

clone size: -
J gene: TRBJ2-1
D gene: -
V gene: TRBV4-2
CDR3 DNA: TGTGCCAGCAGCGGAGAGGGATCTTCGTCGGGCAATGAGCAGTTCTTC
CDR3 protein: CASSGEGSSSGNEQFF

clone size: -
J gene: TRBJ2-5
D gene: TRBD2
V gene: TRBV20-1
CDR3 DNA: TGCAGTGCCCCTACTAGCGGGGGCCGACTTTGGTACCAAGAGACCCAGTACTTC
CDR3 protein: CSAPTSGGRLWYQETQYF

clone size: many
J gene: TRBJ2-5
D gene: TRBD1
V gene: TRBV27
CDR3 DNA: TGTGCCAGCAGTCCTAACAGGGGGGAGACCCAGTACTTC
CDR3 protein: CASSPNRGETQYF

clone size: many
J gene: TRBJ1-1
D gene: TRBD1
V gene: TRBV7-9
CDR3 DNA: TGTGCCAGCAGCCCGGGACAGGCCCCAACCGCTTTCTTT
CDR3 protein: CASSPGQAPTAFF

clone size: few
J gene: TRBJ2-5
D gene: -
V gene: TRBV7-2
CDR3 DNA: TGTGCCAGCAGCCTGAGAGGGACCCAGTACTTC
CDR3 protein: CASSLRGTQYF

clone size: many
J gene: TRBJ1-4
D gene: -
V gene: TRBV24-1
CDR3 DNA: TGTGCCACCAGTTATCCAGGGCGGGGGATCGAAAAACTGTTTTTT
CDR3 protein: CATSYPGRGIEKLFF

clone size: many
J gene: TRBJ2-6
D gene: -
V gene: TRBV13
CDR3 DNA: TGTGCCAGCAGCTTAGGTTTTCGGGCCTCTGGGGCCAACGTCCTGACTTTC
CDR3 protein: CASSLGFRASGANVLTF

clone size: many
J gene: TRBJ2-4
D gene: -
V gene: TRBV7-9
CDR3 DNA: TGTGCCAGCAGCTTGAGTGGACAGACTTTCAAAAACATTCAGTACTTC
CDR3 protein: CASSLSGQTFKNIQYF

clone size: many
J gene: TRBJ2-7
D gene: TRBD2
V gene: TRBV11-2
CDR3 DNA: TGTGCCAGCAGCTTAGGGCCTCGACTAGCGGAACCCTACGAGCAGTACTTC
CDR3 protein: CASSLGPRLAEPYEQYF

clone size: many
J gene: TRBJ2-5
D gene: -
V gene: TRBV7-9
CDR3 DNA: TGTGCCAGCAGCTTAGCCGGGGATACCGAGACCCAGTACTTC
CDR3 protein: CASSLAGDTETQYF

clone size: -
J gene: TRBJ2-1
D gene: -
V gene: TRBV5-3
CDR3 DNA: TGTGCCAGCAACCGGGACACTTACAATGAGCAGTTCTTC
CDR3 protein: CASNRDTYNEQFF

clone size: many
J gene: TRBJ2-1
D gene: -
V gene: TRBV3-1
CDR3 DNA: TGTGCCAGCAGCCAAGAGGCGGGGCTGTTTCCCAATGAGCAGTTCTTC
CDR3 protein: CASSQEAGLFPNEQFF

clone size: many
J gene: TRBJ1-1
D gene: TRBD1
V gene: TRBV29-1
CDR3 DNA: TGCAGCGTCCAAACGCCGGGACAGGCGATGAACACTGAAGCTTTCTTT
CDR3 protein: CSVQTPGQAMNTEAFF

clone size: many
J gene: TRBJ2-3
D gene: TRBD1
V gene: TRBV5-8
CDR3 DNA: TGTGCCAGCAGCTCATTTTCCGGGACAGGGGGCCGGACAGATACGCAGTATTTT
CDR3 protein: CASSSFSGTGGRTDTQYF

clone size: -
J gene: TRBJ2-2
D gene: -
V gene: TRBV29-1
CDR3 DNA: -
CDR3 protein: CSGLRDRGTGELFFF

clone size: many
J gene: TRBJ1-2
D gene: TRBD1
V gene: TRBV5-1
CDR3 DNA: TGCGCCAGCAGCCCCGGACAGGGCGCCCCATACACCTTC
CDR3 protein: CASSPGQGAPYTF

clone size: few
J gene: TRBJ2-1
D gene: -
V gene: TRBV19
CDR3 DNA: TGTGCCAGTAGTATAGGGTTGTCTCGGGGGTCCTACAATGAGCAGTTCTTC
CDR3 protein: CASSIGLSRGSYNEQFF

clone size: many
J gene: TRBJ1-1
D gene: TRBD1
V gene: TRBV12-3/TRBV12-4
CDR3 DNA: TGTGCCAGCATGCGACAGGGGAACACTGAAGCTTTCTTT
CDR3 protein: CASMRQGNTEAFF

clone size: many
J gene: TRBJ2-3
D gene: -
V gene: TRBV5-4
CDR3 DNA: TGTGCCAGCAGCTGGGGACGGGGGAGACCCACAGATACGCAGTATTTT
CDR3 protein: CASSWGRGRPTDTQYF

clone size: few
J gene: TRBJ1-6
D gene: -
V gene: TRBV11-2
CDR3 DNA: TGTGCCAGCAGCTTAGGTGCCTCACCCCTCCACTTT
CDR3 protein: CASSLGASPLHF

clone size: many
J gene: TRBJ2-2
D gene: -
V gene: TRBV5-1
CDR3 DNA: TGCGCCAGCAGCTTTCATTCAATCACCGGGGAGCTGTTTTTT
CDR3 protein: CASSFHSITGELFF

clone size: -
J gene: TRBJ2-6
D gene: TRBD1
V gene: TRBV7-2
CDR3 DNA: TGTGCCAGCAGCTCACGGACAGGGGGGGGCTCTGGGGCCAACGTCCTGACTTTC
CDR3 protein: CASSSRTGGGSGANVLTF

clone size: many
J gene: TRBJ2-7
D gene: -
V gene: TRBV12-5
CDR3 DNA: TGTGCTAGTGGTTTGGGCCGGGACGCCGAGCAGTACTTC
CDR3 protein: CASGLGRDAEQYF

clone size: many
J gene: TRBJ2-7
D gene: TRBD2
V gene: TRBV5-1
CDR3 DNA: TGCGCCAGCAGCTCGTGGACTAGCGGGGGAAGGTCCTACGAGCAGTACTTC
CDR3 protein: CASSSWTSGGRSYEQYF

clone size: many
J gene: TRBJ2-1
D gene: TRBD2
V gene: TRBV2
CDR3 DNA: TGTGCCAGCAGTGAAGCGCTTCATCGGGGGGCCTACAATGAGCAGTTCTTC
CDR3 protein: CASSEALHRGAYNEQFF

clone size: -
J gene: TRBJ1-2
D gene: -
V gene: TRBV6-8
CDR3 DNA: TGTGCCAGCAGTTACACCGGGACGGATGCTTATGGCTACACCTTC
CDR3 protein: CASSYTGTDAYGYTF

clone size: few
J gene: TRBJ2-3
D gene: TRBD2
V gene: TRBV5-6
CDR3 DNA: TGTGCCAGCAGCTCAGCGGGGGGGACAGATACGCAGTATTTT
CDR3 protein: CASSSAGGTDTQYF

clone size: many
J gene: TRBJ1-1
D gene: TRBD1
V gene: TRBV6-1
CDR3 DNA: TGTGCCAGCAGTTTCAGGGGGGGTGACACTGAAGCTTTCTTT
CDR3 protein: CASSFRGGDTEAFF

clone size: few
J gene: TRBJ1-1
D gene: -
V gene: TRBV20-1
CDR3 DNA: TGCAGTGCCATTCCCGGTGACAGATGGACTGAAGCTTTCTTT
CDR3 protein: CSAIPGDRWTEAFF

clone size: -
J gene: TRBJ2-7
D gene: TRBD1
V gene: TRBV28
CDR3 DNA: TGTGCCAGCAGTTTATCCGGGACAGGGGTTCACGAGCAGTACTTC
CDR3 protein: CASSLSGTGVHEQYF

clone size: many
J gene: TRBJ1-3
D gene: TRBD1
V gene: TRBV7-2
CDR3 DNA: TGTGCCAGCAGCGTCGGACAGGGGTCTGGAAACACCATATATTTT
CDR3 protein: CASSVGQGSGNTIYF

clone size: few
J gene: TRBJ2-1
D gene: TRBD2
V gene: TRBV12-5
CDR3 DNA: TGTGCTAGTGGTCCTAGCGGGGGGGCAGATGAGCAGTTCTTC
CDR3 protein: CASGPSGGADEQFF

clone size: many
J gene: TRBJ2-3
D gene: -
V gene: TRBV11-2
CDR3 DNA: TGTGCCAGCACATCGCTAGGGCAATCGCAGTATTTT
CDR3 protein: CASTSLGQSQYF

clone size: many
J gene: TRBJ2-5
D gene: TRBD1
V gene: TRBV4-1
CDR3 DNA: TGCGCCAGCAGCCGGACCTCGGACAGGGTGGAGACCCAGTACTTC
CDR3 protein: CASSRTSDRVETQYF

clone size: many
J gene: TRBJ2-6
D gene: -
V gene: TRBV12-3/TRBV12-4
CDR3 DNA: TGTGCCAGCAGTGGACCTACATCTTACGCTGGGGCCAACGTCCTGACTTTC
CDR3 protein: CASSGPTSYAGANVLTF

clone size: many
J gene: TRBJ2-7
D gene: TRBD1
V gene: TRBV3-1
CDR3 DNA: TGTGCCAGCAGCCAACAAGGGGGCGGGGAGCAGTACTTC
CDR3 protein: CASSQQGGGEQYF

clone size: -
J gene: TRBJ1-1
D gene: -
V gene: TRBV5-1
CDR3 DNA: TGCGCCAGCAGCCCGGGACATACGGACACTGAAGCTTTCTTT
CDR3 protein: CASSPGHTDTEAFF

clone size: few
J gene: TRBJ2-2
D gene: TRBD1
V gene: TRBV5-3
CDR3 DNA: TGTGCCAGCAGCTTGCGACAGGGGAGGTCCGGGGAGCTGTTTTTT
CDR3 protein: CASSLRQGRSGELFF

clone size: few
J gene: TRBJ2-5
D gene: -
V gene: TRBV6-1
CDR3 DNA: TGTGCCAGCAGTTTGTGGATAGAAAGCCCTAAAGAGACCCAGTACTTC
CDR3 protein: CASSLWIESPKETQYF

clone size: many
J gene: TRBJ2-3
D gene: -
V gene: TRBV7-6
CDR3 DNA: TGTGCCAGCAGCTTGACAGATACGCAGTATTTT
CDR3 protein: CASSLTDTQYF

clone size: -
J gene: TRBJ2-3
D gene: -
V gene: TRBV5-5
CDR3 DNA: TGTGCCAGCATCCTAGGGAGCGACCTAGCCGGTTTCTCAGATACGCAGTATTTT
CDR3 protein: CASILGSDLAGFSDTQYF

clone size: many
J gene: TRBJ2-1
D gene: TRBD1
V gene: TRBV4-3
CDR3 DNA: TGCGCCAGCAGCCACCCGGCAGGGGGTACAGGTAATGAGCAGTTCTTC
CDR3 protein: CASSHPAGGTGNEQFF

clone size: many
J gene: TRBJ1-1
D gene: TRBD1
V gene: TRBV24-1
CDR3 DNA: TGTGCCACCGGGAAAGGGGGCCCGAACACTGAAGCTTTCTTT
CDR3 protein: CATGKGGPNTEAFF

clone size: many
J gene: TRBJ2-3
D gene: TRBD2
V gene: TRBV20-1
CDR3 DNA: TGCAGTGCGCGGGGGGGCCGAGTGGGCCCAGATACGCAGTATTTT
CDR3 protein: CSARGGRVGPDTQYF

clone size: many
J gene: TRBJ2-2
D gene: -
V gene: TRBV29-1
CDR3 DNA: TGCAGCGGAGACACTGCCAACACCGGGGAGCTGTTTTTT
CDR3 protein: CSGDTANTGELFF

clone size: many
J gene: TRBJ2-3
D gene: TRBD2
V gene: TRBV7-2
CDR3 DNA: TGTGCCAGCACCTTAGCGGGGCTCACAGATACGCAGTATTTT
CDR3 protein: CASTLAGLTDTQYF

clone size: many
J gene: TRBJ2-3
D gene: TRBD2
V gene: TRBV2
CDR3 DNA: TGTGCCAGCAGGCCCGGACTAGCGGGGGACACAGATACGCAGTATTTT
CDR3 protein: CASRPGLAGDTDTQYF

clone size: few
J gene: TRBJ2-3
D gene: -
V gene: TRBV30
CDR3 DNA: TGTGCCTGGAGTGCCGGGACTCCCCCAGATACGCAGTATTTT
CDR3 protein: CAWSAGTPPDTQYF

clone size: many
J gene: TRBJ1-6
D gene: -
V gene: TRBV10-2
CDR3 DNA: TGCGCCAGCAGTGCCACATCCCCCCATAATTCACCCCTCCACTTT
CDR3 protein: CASSATSPHNSPLHF